At least ten counts were recorded for the clone carrying this T cell receptor beta chain. Its antigen is currently unknown. Using 9.5 to 10 ml of fresh peripheral blood, PBMCs were prepared. The data derive from a study of T cells in Graves' hyperthyroidism and ophthalmopathy. The study, taken as a whole, reports: Stable hyperthyroidism and ophthalmopathy were separated using 13 V-J signatures.

The CDR3 extends over 15 amino acids. The V gene's germline CDR1 is MDHEN and CDR2 SYDVKM. Trimming shortened V by 5 bases and J by 0 bases, and 8 bases separated the two germline ends. Template material for amplifying TCR beta CDR3 regions consisted of RNA transcripts. With the HTBI primer set, the TCR CDR3 went through a first round of RT-PCR. TCRdb reprocessed the multiplex PCR reads with MiXCR, giving one entry per CDR3 protein. The data hold approximately 200,000 distinct CDR3 sequences, with around 20% observed a single time. The receptor was isolated from a man aged 40-49 years with Graves' hyperthyroidism. The chain is built from TRBV28 and TRBJ2-6; D might be TRBD2 (5 bases). The sample consisted of blood. The CDR3 here is CASSPEGSGANVLTF. In DNA, the CDR3 is TGTGCCAGCAGTCCCGAGGGCTCTGGGGCCAACGTCCTGACTTTC.